The T cell receptor beta chain under discussion was sequenced for a study of siplizumab effects on memory and regulatory T cells. A note on this clone: The antigen remains unidentified.

Whole-study results and caveats: Mappable alloreactive CD4+ clones averaged about 70% Treg-derived with siplizumab versus 26.9% in controls. Memory cells seemed less diverse than naive T cells, which also seemed major contributors to the alloresponse. The majority of clones, roughly 80-95% of proliferating CD4+ or CD8+ clones, lacked an assignable naive or memory phenotype.

The CDR3 runs 13 residues. Germline values: CDR1 SGHAT, CDR2 FQNNGV. Trimming removed 3 bases from V and 4 bases from J, with 7 bases in between. Libraries were prepared by immunoSEQ multiplex PCR; TCRdb keeps only in-frame clonotypes and omits some of them. The sample shows 90,000 to 130,000 clones, more than 90% of them seen only once. This TCR was sampled from a human donor in good health. The material sequenced was CD4+ T cells sorted from blood. The chain carries TRBV11-2 and TRBJ1-5; D ambiguous. CDR3 protein: CASSLRRNQPQHF. CDR3 nucleotides: TGTGCCAGCAGCTTGAGGCGGAATCAGCCCCAGCATTTT. Based on the CDR3 plus reference TRBV11-2 and TRBJ1-5, the full variable domain is EAGVAQSPRYKIIEKRQSVAFWCNPISGHATLYWYQQILGQGPKLLIQFQNNGVVDDSQLPKDRFSAERLKGVDSTLKIQPAKLEDSAVYLCASSLRRNQPQHFGDGTRLSIL.